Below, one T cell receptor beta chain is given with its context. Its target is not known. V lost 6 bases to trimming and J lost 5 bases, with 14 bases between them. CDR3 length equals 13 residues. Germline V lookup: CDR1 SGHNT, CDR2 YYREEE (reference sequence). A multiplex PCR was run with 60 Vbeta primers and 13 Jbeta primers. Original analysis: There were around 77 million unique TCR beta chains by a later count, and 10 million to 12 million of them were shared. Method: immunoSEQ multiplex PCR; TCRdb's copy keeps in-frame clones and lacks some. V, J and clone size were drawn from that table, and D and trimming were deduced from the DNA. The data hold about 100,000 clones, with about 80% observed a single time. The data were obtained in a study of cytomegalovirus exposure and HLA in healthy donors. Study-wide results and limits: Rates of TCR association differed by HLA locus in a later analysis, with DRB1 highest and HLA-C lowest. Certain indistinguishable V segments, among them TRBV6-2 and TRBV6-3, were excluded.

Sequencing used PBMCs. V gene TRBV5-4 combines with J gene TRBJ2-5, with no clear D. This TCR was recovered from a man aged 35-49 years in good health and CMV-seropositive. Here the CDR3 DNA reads TGTGCCAGCAACCCGTGGCCCAAGGAGACCCAGTACTTC. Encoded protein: CASNPWPKETQYF.